This T cell receptor beta chain was profiled in a study of immune heterogeneity within non-small cell lung tumors (dated 2018 in TCRdb). About the study as a whole: By histology, a few squamous cell carcinomas, about 11 non-squamous carcinomas and 1 tumor not otherwise specified were included. To look at intratumoral immune heterogeneity, the study ran whole-exome sequencing, RNA-seq and TCR beta repertoire sequencing on several spatially distinct regions taken from every NSCLC tumor. TCR repertoires were analyzed from around 57 tumor loci of approximately 14 patients, whereas transcriptome data were available for only about 48 loci from roughly twelve patients. Neoantigen binding to each patient's HLA alleles was predicted with netMHCpan-3.0 for mutant peptides of 8 to 11 amino acids. The full study reports these points: Within a patient, the same dominant CDR3B clonotypes appeared at multiple loci, but different tumor locations also contained unique high-frequency clones. High-frequency TCR beta clonotypes were largely distinct between individual patients. A statistically significant but moderate positive correlation (R roughly 0.31) was observed between local T-cell repertoire clonality and local tumor mutational burden.

Genomic DNA was extracted from bulk tumor tissue and used as the TCR template, and roughly 560 ng gDNA was amplified per sample. During surgery, several biopsies were collected from each primary tumor and placed as far from one another as possible within the tumor mass. Patients in the study cohort, which was described as untreated, were newly diagnosed NSCLC cases going through curative surgery. The samples came from under 19 patients with newly diagnosed non-small cell lung cancer who were having surgery intended to be curative. Two independent pathologists examined the resected tumor masses. Only DNA and RNA samples of high quality went on to sequencing. This clonotype has a handful of counts. This clone's antigen is unknown. Base-call qualities are not available, and no considerably larger clone is one nucleotide away. A multiplex PCR system amplified the TCR beta CDR3 region, with a first 10-cycle round using 32 V-gene forward and 13 J-gene reverse primers. A QIAGEN Multiplex PCR Kit was used for first-round PCR, and the primer sequences were filed in Chinese patent CN105087789A. In a second PCR round, Illumina universal primers were added with the Phusion High-Fidelity PCR Kit. TCR libraries were paired-end sequenced at 151 bp read length on the Illumina HiSeq X Ten platform. Concerning the study's data processing: Reads without multiplex PCR primers were removed using Cutadapt, read pairs were merged using PEAR, and CDR3 regions were called using MiXCR with default settings. Repertoire diversity used Shannon entropy, and clonality was computed as one minus Shannon entropy divided by ln of productive unique sequence count. Clonotypes present at frequencies of at least 0.5% were defined as dominant or high-frequency T-cell clones. TCRdb redid the processing of the public reads, applying fastp at Q25 and MiXCR, and retained in-frame beta chains. Each entry merges the rows of one CDR3 protein and shows their most common DNA and genes. None of the V and J calls come from the authors' own analysis; TCRdb made them. The sample table holds 13,000 or so distinct CDR3 sequences, of which about 22% were seen once. The leading ten clones occupy 4.5% to 5.5% of the sample.

The receptor's source is a man in his 60s with non-small cell lung cancer. The sequencing sample was made of lung tumor tissue.

CDR3 region: CASSLFLRTGNEQFF. The DNA sequence is given as TGTGCCAGCAGCTTATTCCTCCGGACGGGGAATGAGCAGTTCTTC. The chain links TRBV13 with TRBJ2-1, with TRBD2 as a weak D call on 5 bases. Spanning cysteine to phenylalanine, the CDR3 consists of 15 amino acids. Of all the DNA, just the CDR3 is kept, 45 bases in frame from base 1. V is clipped by 2 bases and J by 7 bases, and the sequence between their germline boundaries is 15 bases long. CDR1 PRHDT and CDR2 FYEKMQ were looked up in the germline V gene (reference sequence).